Below are 5 T cell receptor beta chains sequenced from a single sample in a study of T cells in Graves' hyperthyroidism and ophthalmopathy. What was amplified from RNA transcripts were TCR beta CDR3 regions. Primed by the HTBI set, a first-round RT-PCR was run on the TCR CDR3. MiXCR, applied by TCRdb to the multiplex PCR reads, yields one record per CDR3 protein. Of roughly 500,000 distinct CDR3 sequences in the sample, over 11% are singletons; the top ten hold under 7%. The specimen was blood. These receptors originate from a woman aged 25 to 45 with Graves' hyperthyroidism that later progressed to Graves' ophthalmopathy.

V and J are TRBV20-1 and TRBJ2-2; 7 nucleotides agree with TRBD2. CDR3 length: 13 amino acids. With 3 bases clipped from V and 7 bases from J, the junction kept 5 bases outside the gene matches. CDR1 is DFQATT, CDR2 SNEGSKA, per germline (reference sequence). CDR3 coding DNA: TGCAGTGCTAGGGCGGGAGCGGTCGGGGAGCTGTTTTTT. Translation: CSARAGAVGELFF.

This clonotype was recorded many times. The gene calls are TRBV6-1 and TRBJ2-7; TRBD2 matches 16 bases. Germline trimming cut 6 bases from V and 5 bases from J; bases unmatched to any gene: 10. This CDR3 is 17 amino acids long. Germline CDR1 and CDR2: MNHNS and SASEGT. CDR3 bases: TGTGCCAGCAGGCCGGGACTAGCGGGAGGGCCCCTCCACGAGCAGTACTTC. It encodes CASRPGLAGGPLHEQYF.

On this clonotype itself: This clone may be a read error of a much larger clone one base away. The J gene is TRBJ1-2, the V gene TRBV6-1; 8 nucleotides agree with TRBD1. Germline lookup yields CDR1 MNHNS and CDR2 SASEGT. This CDR3 has 15 amino acids. The CDR3: CPSSRGQEEFYGYTF. For the CDR3, the DNA is TGTCCCAGCAGCAGGGGACAGGAAGAGTTCTATGGCTACACCTTC.

This clonotype was seen at least ten times. This rearrangement joins TRBV20-1 to TRBJ2-5; D gene unclear. The CDR3 totals 14 residues. V was pared by 0 bases and J by 0 bases, with 8 bases between. Germline V gene lookup returns CDR1 DFQATT and CDR2 SNEGSKA (reference sequence). The CDR3: CSARDGMYQETQYF. The CDR3 DNA reads as TGCAGTGCTAGAGATGGGATGTACCAAGAGACCCAGTACTTC.

In this sample, this clonotype turned up many times. J is TRBJ2-5 and V is TRBV5-6, with 10 bases fitting TRBD1. Losses at the gene ends were 2 bases for V and 5 bases for J; bases not matched to a gene: 3. CDR3 length equals 14 residues. Germline V gives CDR1 SGHDT, CDR2 YYEEEE. The CDR3 bases are TGTGCCAGCAGCTTCCAGGACAGGGGGGAGACCCAGTACTTC. Residues: CASSFQDRGETQYF. Drawing the rest from reference TRBV5-6 and TRBJ2-5, the complete variable domain is DAGVTQSPTHLIKTRGQQVTLRCSPKSGHDTVSWYQQALGQGPQFIFQYYEEEERQRGNFPDRFSGHQFPNYSSELNVNALLLGDSALYLCASSFQDRGETQYFGPGTRLLVL.